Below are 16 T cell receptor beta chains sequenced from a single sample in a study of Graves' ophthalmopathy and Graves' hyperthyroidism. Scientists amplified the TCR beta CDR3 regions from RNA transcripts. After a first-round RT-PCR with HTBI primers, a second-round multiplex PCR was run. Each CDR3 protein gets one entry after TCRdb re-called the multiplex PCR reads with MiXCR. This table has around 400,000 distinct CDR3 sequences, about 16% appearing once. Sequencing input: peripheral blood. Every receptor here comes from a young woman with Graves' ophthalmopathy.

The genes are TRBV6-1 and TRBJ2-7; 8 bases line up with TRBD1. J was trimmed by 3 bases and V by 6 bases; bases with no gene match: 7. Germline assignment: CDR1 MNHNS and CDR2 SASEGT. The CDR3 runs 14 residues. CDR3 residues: CASRPTGEVYEQYF. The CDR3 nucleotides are TGTGCCAGCAGACCGACAGGGGAGGTCTACGAGCAGTACTTC.

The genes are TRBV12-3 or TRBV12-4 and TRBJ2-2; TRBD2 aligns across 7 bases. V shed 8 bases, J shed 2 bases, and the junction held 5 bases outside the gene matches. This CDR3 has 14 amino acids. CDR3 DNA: TGTGCCAGCGGACCTAGCGGCAACACCGGGGAGCTGTTTTTT. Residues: CASGPSGNTGELFF.

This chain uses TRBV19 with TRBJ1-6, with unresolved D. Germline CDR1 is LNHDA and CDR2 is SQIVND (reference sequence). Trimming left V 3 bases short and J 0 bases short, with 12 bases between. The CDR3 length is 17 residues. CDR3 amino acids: CASSIGRLNSYNSPLHF. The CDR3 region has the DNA TGTGCCAGTAGTATCGGCCGGCTTAACTCCTATAATTCACCCCTCCACTTT. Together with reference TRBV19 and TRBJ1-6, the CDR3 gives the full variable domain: DGGITQSPKYLFRKEGQNVTLSCEQNLNHDAMYWYRQDPGQGLRLIYYSQIVNDFQKGDIAEGYSVSREKKESFPLTVTSAQKNPTAFYLCASSIGRLNSYNSPLHFGNGTRLTVT.

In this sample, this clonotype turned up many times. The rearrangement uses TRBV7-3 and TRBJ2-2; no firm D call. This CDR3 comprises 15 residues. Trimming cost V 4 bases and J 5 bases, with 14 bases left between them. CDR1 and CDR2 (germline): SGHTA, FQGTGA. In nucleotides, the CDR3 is TGTGCCAGCAGCTCCGCAAGGGAAGGAACCGGGGAGCTGTTTTTT. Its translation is CASSSAREGTGELFF.

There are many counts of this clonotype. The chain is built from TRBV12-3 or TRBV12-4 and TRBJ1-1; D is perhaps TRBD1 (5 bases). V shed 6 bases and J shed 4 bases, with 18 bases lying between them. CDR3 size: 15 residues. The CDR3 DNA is TGTGCCAGCAGCTCTTACCGCCAGAGGGGCACTGAAGCTTTCTTT. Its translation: CASSSYRQRGTEAFF.

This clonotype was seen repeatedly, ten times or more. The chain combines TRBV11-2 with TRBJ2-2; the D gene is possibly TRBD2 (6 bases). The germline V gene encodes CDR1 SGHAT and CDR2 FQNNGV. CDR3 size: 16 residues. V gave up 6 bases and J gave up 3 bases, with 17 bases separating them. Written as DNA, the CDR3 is TGTGCCAGCAGGTCACCCAGGGACTCTTACACCGGGGAGCTGTTTTTT. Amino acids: CASRSPRDSYTGELFF.

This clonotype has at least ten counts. As DNA, the CDR3 is TGTGCCAGCAGCGGAGGACTAGATCACCCCCAGTACTTC. Protein sequence: CASSGGLDHPQYF. The V gene is TRBV11-2, the J gene TRBJ2-5; 7 positions agree with TRBD2. Germline CDR1 reads SGHAT; CDR2 reads FQNNGV. Germline trimming cut 5 bases from V and 9 bases from J; bases unmatched to any gene: 9. The CDR3 loop spans 13 amino acids.

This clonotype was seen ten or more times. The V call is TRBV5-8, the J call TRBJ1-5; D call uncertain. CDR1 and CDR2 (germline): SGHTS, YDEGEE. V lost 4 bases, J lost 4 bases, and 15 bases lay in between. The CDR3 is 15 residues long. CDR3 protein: CASSVRLTRNQPQHF. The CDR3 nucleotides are TGTGCCAGCAGCGTTCGACTTACGAGGAATCAGCCCCAGCATTTT.

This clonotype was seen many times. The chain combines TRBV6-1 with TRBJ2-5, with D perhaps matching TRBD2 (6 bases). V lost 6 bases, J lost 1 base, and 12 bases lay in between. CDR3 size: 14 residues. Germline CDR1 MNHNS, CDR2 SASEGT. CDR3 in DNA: TGTGCCAGCAGGGAGATGGGAGGCCAAGAGACCCAGTACTTC. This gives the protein CASREMGGQETQYF.

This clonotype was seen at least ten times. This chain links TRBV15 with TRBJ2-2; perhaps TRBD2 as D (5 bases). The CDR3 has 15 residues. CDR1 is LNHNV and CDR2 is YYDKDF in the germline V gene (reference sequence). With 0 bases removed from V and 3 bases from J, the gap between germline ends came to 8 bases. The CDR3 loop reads CATSRDPGYTGELFF. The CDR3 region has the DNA TGTGCCACCAGCAGAGATCCGGGGTACACCGGGGAGCTGTTTTTT.

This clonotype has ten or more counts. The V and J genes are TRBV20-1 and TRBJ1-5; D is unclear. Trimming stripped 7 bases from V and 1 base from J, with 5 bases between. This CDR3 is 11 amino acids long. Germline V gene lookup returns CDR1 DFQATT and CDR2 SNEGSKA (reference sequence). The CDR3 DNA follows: TGCAGTGTAGGGAGCAATCAGCCCCAGCATTTT. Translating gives CSVGSNQPQHF.

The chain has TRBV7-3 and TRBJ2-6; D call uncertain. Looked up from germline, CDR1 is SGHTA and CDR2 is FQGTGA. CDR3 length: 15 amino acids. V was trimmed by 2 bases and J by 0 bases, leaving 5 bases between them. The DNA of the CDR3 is TGTGCCAGCAGCTTAGACGGCTCTGGGGCCAACGTCCTGACTTTC. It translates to CASSLDGSGANVLTF.

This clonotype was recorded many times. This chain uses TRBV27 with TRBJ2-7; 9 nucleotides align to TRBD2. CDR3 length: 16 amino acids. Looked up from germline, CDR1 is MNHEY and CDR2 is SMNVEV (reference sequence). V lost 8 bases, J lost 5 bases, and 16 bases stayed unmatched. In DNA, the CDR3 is TGTGCCAGCGGGCCTGGAGGCGGGAGGGCCAGGAACGAGCAGTACTTC. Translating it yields CASGPGGGRARNEQYF.

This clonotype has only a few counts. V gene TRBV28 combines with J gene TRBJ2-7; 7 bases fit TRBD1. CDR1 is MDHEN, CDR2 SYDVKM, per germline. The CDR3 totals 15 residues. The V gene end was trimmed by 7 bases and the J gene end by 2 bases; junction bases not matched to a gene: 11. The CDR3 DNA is TGTGCCAGCACCTTGGCCCGACAGGGCGCCTACGAGCAGTACTTC. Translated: CASTLARQGAYEQYF. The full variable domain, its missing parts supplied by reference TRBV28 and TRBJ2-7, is DVKVTQSSRYLVKRTGEKVFLECVQDMDHENMFWYRQDPGLGLRLIYFSYDVKMKEKGDIPEGYSVSREKKERFSLILESASTNQTSMYLCASTLARQGAYEQYFGPGTRLTVT.

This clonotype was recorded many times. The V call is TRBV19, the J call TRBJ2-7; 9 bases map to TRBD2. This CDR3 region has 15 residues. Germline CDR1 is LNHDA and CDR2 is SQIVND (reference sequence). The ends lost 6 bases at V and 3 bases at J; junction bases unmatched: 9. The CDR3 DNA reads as TGTGCCAGTAGACCCGGGACTAGCAGGAACTACGAGCAGTACTTC. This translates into CASRPGTSRNYEQYF. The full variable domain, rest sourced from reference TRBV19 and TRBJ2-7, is DGGITQSPKYLFRKEGQNVTLSCEQNLNHDAMYWYRQDPGQGLRLIYYSQIVNDFQKGDIAEGYSVSREKKESFPLTVTSAQKNPTAFYLCASRPGTSRNYEQYFGPGTRLTVT.

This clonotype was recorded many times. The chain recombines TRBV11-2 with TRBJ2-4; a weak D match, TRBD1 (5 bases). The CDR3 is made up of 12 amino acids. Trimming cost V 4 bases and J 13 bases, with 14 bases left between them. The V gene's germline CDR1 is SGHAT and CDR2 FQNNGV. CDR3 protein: CASSSLMGPQYF. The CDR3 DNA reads TGTGCCAGCAGCTCGTTGATGGGGCCCCAGTACTTC.